These 11 T cell receptor beta chains share one sample of origin, sequenced in a study of cytomegalovirus exposure and HLA in healthy donors. With 60 Vbeta and 13 Jbeta primers, the PCR was carried out. Assay used: immunoSEQ multiplex PCR; TCRdb lists only in-frame clones, some missing. The data show about 140,000 clones, approximately 80% seen once. Sequencing used PBMCs. The receptors stem from a woman aged 40-49 years in good health and CMV-seropositive.

The chain is built from TRBV27 and TRBJ2-3, with 14 bases identical to TRBD2. Unmatched junction bases numbered 11, after V lost 5 bases and J lost 4 bases. This CDR3 is built from 18 residues. Germline CDR1 is MNHEY and CDR2 is SMNVEV (reference sequence). The chain's CDR3 is CASSPGTSGSTDPDTQYF. In DNA, the CDR3 is TGTGCCAGCAGTCCGGGGACTAGCGGGAGTACCGATCCAGATACGCAGTATTTT.

The V call is TRBV6-5, the J call TRBJ2-4; 10 nucleotides align to TRBD1. Per germline, CDR1 MNHEY and CDR2 SVGAGI. The ends lost 8 bases at V and 7 bases at J; junction bases unmatched: 5. This CDR3 is 13 amino acids long. The CDR3 DNA sequence: TGTGCCAGCGGGGACAGGGGCTATAACATTCAGTACTTC. Translation: CASGDRGYNIQYF.

The chain employs TRBV6-4 and TRBJ1-6; a possible D gene is TRBD1 (6 bases). The CDR3 has 15 amino acids. V lost 3 bases and J lost 9, with 15 bases in between. The germline CDR1 and CDR2 sequences are MRHNA and SNTAGT. This CDR3 reads CASSDEGGGTSPLHF. The CDR3 DNA is TGTGCCAGCAGTGATGAGGGGGGGGGAACTTCACCCCTCCACTTT.

The count of this clone is one. This chain joins TRBV2 and TRBJ2-2, with TRBD2 matching over 8 bases. This CDR3 comprises 14 residues. Looked up from germline, CDR1 is SNHLY and CDR2 is FYNNEI. V was clipped by 4 bases and J by 3 bases; unmatched bases: 1. The CDR3 protein is CASSGTSYTGELFF. The CDR3 DNA reads TGTGCCAGCAGTGGGACTAGCTACACCGGGGAGCTGTTTTTT.

V and J are TRBV4-1 and TRBJ1-3; D remains unclear. Per the germline V gene, CDR1 is MGHRA and CDR2 is YSYEKL. Deletions cut 1 base from V and 4 bases from J, with 8 bases between. The CDR3 runs to 14 residues. The CDR3 DNA reads as TGCGCCAGCAGCCAAGTTAACAGAGGAAACACCATATATTTT. This gives the protein CASSQVNRGNTIYF.

The chain recombines TRBV28 with TRBJ1-1; 7 bases are shared with TRBD1. Germline loops: CDR1 MDHEN, CDR2 SYDVKM. Trimming removed 2 bases from V and 2 bases from J; junction bases left unmatched: 5. There are 15 residues in the CDR3. The DNA of the CDR3 is TGTGCCAGCAGTTTAGCGACAGGGCCAAACACTGAAGCTTTCTTT. The encoded protein is CASSLATGPNTEAFF. The full variable domain, completed using reference TRBV28 and TRBJ1-1, is DVKVTQSSRYLVKRTGEKVFLECVQDMDHENMFWYRQDPGLGLRLIYFSYDVKMKEKGDIPEGYSVSREKKERFSLILESASTNQTSMYLCASSLATGPNTEAFFGQGTRLTVV.

The chain carries TRBV30 and TRBJ2-2; no definite D call. CDR1 GTSNPN and CDR2 SVGIG come from the germline V gene (reference sequence). The CDR3 covers 14 residues. Trimming removed 3 bases at V and 5 bases at J, with 13 bases between. CDR3 coding DNA: TGTGCCTGGAGGTCACCGCGTGAGACCGGGGAGCTGTTTTTT. Translating it yields CAWRSPRETGELFF.

This clone came up once. The chain carries TRBV28 and TRBJ2-7; D is unclear. The CDR3 length is 14 residues. Per the germline V gene, CDR1 is MDHEN and CDR2 is SYDVKM. V was shortened by 5 bases and J by 6 bases, with 17 bases between the two germline ends. The CDR3 sequence: CASSPASFAVEQYF. For the CDR3, the DNA is TGTGCCAGCAGTCCCGCTTCATTTGCGGTCGAGCAGTACTTC.

The J gene is TRBJ1-5, the V gene TRBV6-1; D is undetermined. The ends were cut back, 3 bases at V and 0 bases at J, with 9 bases in the middle. Germline CDR1 is MNHNS and CDR2 is SASEGT. The CDR3 totals 15 residues. The CDR3 DNA reads TGTGCCAGCAGTGACCCCCCCTCTAGCAATCAGCCCCAGCATTTT. As protein: CASSDPPSSNQPQHF.

The chain joins TRBV7-2 to TRBJ2-2; 7 bases are a match to TRBD1. J gave up 1 base and V 3 bases, and 5 bases lay outside the gene matches. Germline CDR1 and CDR2: SGHTA and FQGNSA. The length of the CDR3 is 16 residues. For the CDR3, the DNA is TGTGCCAGCAGCTTTCCTCGGACAGGGAACACCGGGGAGCTGTTTTTT. Translation gives CASSFPRTGNTGELFF.

The J gene is TRBJ2-1, the V gene TRBV5-1; 10 nucleotides match TRBD2. With V trimmed by 1 base and J by 8 bases, 9 bases remained unmatched. The CDR3 spans 16 residues. Germline V gene lookup returns CDR1 SGHRS and CDR2 YFSETQ. The CDR3 region is CASSLTSGTVGDEQFF. Here the CDR3 DNA reads TGCGCCAGCAGCTTGACTAGCGGGACCGTGGGAGATGAGCAGTTCTTC.